The present entry profiles one TCR beta chain with its context. This CDR3 contains 16 residues. Germline V lookup: CDR1 MNHNY, CDR2 SVGAGI (reference sequence). V dropped 5 bases and J dropped 1 base, with 17 bases sitting between them. The sample originates from a study of blood T cells in healthy people across ages. A sample-barcoded 5' primer and a J-beta primer mix were used in a second PCR of about 7 to 11 cycles. TCRdb re-derived calls from the 5' RACE reads in MiXCR, one entry per CDR3 protein. The sample has around 400,000 distinct CDR3 sequences; approximately 52% are singletons. The sequence derives from a man in his sixties in good health. The sequencing input was blood. This chain uses TRBV6-6 with TRBJ1-1; TRBD1 might be the D (6 bases). As DNA, the CDR3 is TGTGCCAGCAGTCCTCCCCCGGACAGAAGGAACACTGAAGCTTTCTTT. It is translated as CASSPPPDRRNTEAFF.